Listed here are 16 T cell receptor beta chains from one sample, sequenced in a study of cytomegalovirus exposure and HLA in healthy donors. Vbeta (60) and Jbeta (13) primers were used in the PCR. The repertoire was sequenced with immunoSEQ multiplex PCR; TCRdb's copy has only in-frame clones and lacks some. The sample holds almost 200,000 clones; 70% to 80% are singletons and the top ten take approximately 0.4%. Sequenced sample: PBMCs. Source of these receptors: a male donor in good health and CMV-seropositive.

The CDR3 here is CATSPRVVSPLHF. The CDR3 nucleotides are TGTGCCACCAGCCCCCGGGTCGTTTCACCCCTCCACTTT. The rearrangement uses TRBV15 and TRBJ1-6; no clear D. The germline CDR1 and CDR2 sequences are LNHNV and YYDKDF (reference sequence). The CDR3 sequence is 13 residues long. With 5 bases removed from V and 9 bases from J, the gap between germline ends came to 11 bases.

The chain combines TRBV7-2 with TRBJ1-4, with D unclear. V was cut by 5 bases and J by 13 bases, with 23 bases left in between. The CDR3 sequence is 15 residues long. Germline values: CDR1 SGHTA, CDR2 FQGNSA. The CDR3 loop is CASSPSVSGARRLFF. The CDR3 DNA is TGTGCCAGCAGCCCTAGCGTGAGCGGTGCTAGGCGACTGTTTTTT.

This clone appeared once. The chain employs TRBV10-2 and TRBJ1-1, with D unresolved. CDR3 size: 13 residues. The V end lost 11 bases, the J end lost 5 bases, and 18 bases lay between the germline ends. CDR1 and CDR2 (germline): WSHSY, SAAADI. The CDR3 region is CAGRDPAGTEAFF. The CDR3 DNA sequence: TGCGCCGGGAGAGATCCGGCAGGAACTGAAGCTTTCTTT.

The V call is TRBV7-9, the J call TRBJ1-5; TRBD1 matches 7 bases. The junction had 6 bases not matched to a gene; V was cut back by 3 bases and J by 7 bases. From germline, CDR1 is SEHNR and CDR2 FQNEAQ (reference sequence). There are 14 residues in the CDR3. In DNA, the CDR3 is TGTGCCAGCAGCTTTGACAGGGCTGGGCAGCCCCAGCATTTT. Its translation is CASSFDRAGQPQHF.

This clone was counted only a few times. The V and J genes are TRBV15 and TRBJ2-4, with TRBD1 matching 7 bases. CDR1 and CDR2 (germline): LNHNV, YYDKDF (reference sequence). J lost 2 bases, V lost 4 bases, and 14 bases had no gene match. This CDR3 has 18 residues. The CDR3 here is CATSNHEGAGWTKNIQYF. Written as DNA, the CDR3 is TGTGCCACCAGCAACCACGAGGGGGCAGGGTGGACCAAAAACATTCAGTACTTC.

The chain is built from TRBV7-9 and TRBJ2-7, with TRBD2 matching 10 bases. CDR1 is SEHNR and CDR2 is FQNEAQ in the germline V gene (reference sequence). Trimming removed 6 bases from V and 5 bases from J; junction bases left unmatched: 10. The CDR3 loop spans 15 amino acids. The DNA of the CDR3 is TGTGCCAGCAGTCCCAGCGGGAGGGTCCCCCACGAGCAGTACTTC. As protein: CASSPSGRVPHEQYF.

This chain links TRBV12-5 with TRBJ2-2; D unresolved. CDR3 length: 15 amino acids. Deletions cut 0 bases from V and 4 bases from J, with 9 bases between. Germline-derived CDR1 and CDR2 are LGHNT and FRNRAP. The CDR3 coding sequence is TGTGCTAGTGGTTTGGTACTTTCGGGCACCGGGGAGCTGTTTTTT. As protein: CASGLVLSGTGELFF.

The rearrangement links TRBV27 to TRBJ1-1; D perhaps matches TRBD1 (5 bases). This CDR3 is built from 14 residues. Between the trimmed V and J ends, which lost 11 bases and 11 bases, there was a span of 27 bases. The germline V gene encodes CDR1 MNHEY and CDR2 SMNVEV (reference sequence). The CDR3 reads CASTLRGGETYAFF. The CDR3 DNA follows: TGTGCCTCGACTCTCCGGGGGGGGGAGACGTACGCTTTCTTT.

As concerns this clone: The sample carries other DNA sequences with the same CDR3. J is TRBJ1-5 and V is TRBV5-1; D perhaps matches TRBD1 (5 bases). The V end lost 2 bases, the J end lost 0 bases, and 6 bases lay between the germline ends. The CDR3 covers 14 residues. Looked up from germline, CDR1 is SGHRS and CDR2 is YFSETQ. CDR3 loop: CASSLTGSNQPQHF. In DNA, the CDR3 is TGCGCCAGCAGCTTAACAGGTAGCAATCAGCCCCAGCATTTT.

The chain couples TRBV30 to TRBJ2-3; D not certain. CDR1 GTSNPN and CDR2 SVGIG come from the germline V gene (reference sequence). V lost 7 bases and J 8 bases, leaving 13 bases between the germline ends. The CDR3 has 11 residues. The CDR3 protein is CAYRSMGTQYF. CDR3 DNA sequence: TGTGCCTATAGGAGCATGGGTACGCAGTATTTT.

This clone was counted only a few times. The chain carries TRBV7-9 and TRBJ2-7; D remains unclear. Germline V gene lookup returns CDR1 SEHNR and CDR2 FQNEAQ (reference sequence). Trimming took off 5 bases at V and 8 bases at J, with 7 bases between the two ends. This CDR3 is 10 amino acids long. Here the CDR3 DNA reads TGTGCCAGCAGCACGGAGAAGCAGTACTTC. Its protein is CASSTEKQYF.

This clone is a singleton in its sample. The J gene is TRBJ2-1, the V gene TRBV10-3; 10 nucleotides match TRBD1. The CDR3 has 15 residues. The ends lost 6 bases at V and 1 base at J; junction bases unmatched: 3. Germline V gives CDR1 ENHRY, CDR2 SYGVKD. In DNA form, the CDR3 reads TGTGCCATCAGATTGGACAGGGGGTCCTACAATGAGCAGTTCTTC. It codes for CAIRLDRGSYNEQFF.

V is TRBV11-2 and J is TRBJ2-2, with D perhaps matching TRBD2 (5 bases). V was pared by 5 bases and J by 5 bases, with 12 bases between. The CDR3 totals 14 residues. CDR1 SGHAT and CDR2 FQNNGV come from the germline V gene. In DNA, the CDR3 is TGTGCCAGCAGCAAAGGGAGTAGTACCGGGGAGCTGTTTTTT. This gives the protein CASSKGSSTGELFF. Full variable domain (rest looked up from reference TRBV11-2 and TRBJ2-2): EAGVAQSPRYKIIEKRQSVAFWCNPISGHATLYWYQQILGQGPKLLIQFQNNGVVDDSQLPKDRFSAERLKGVDSTLKIQPAKLEDSAVYLCASSKGSSTGELFFGEGSRLTVL.

The CDR3 DNA follows: TGTGCCAGCAGCTTCCTTACCGGGGGAAACACCATATATTTT. Amino acids: CASSFLTGGNTIYF. This chain links TRBV5-6 with TRBJ1-3, with D unclear. Germline V gene lookup returns CDR1 SGHDT and CDR2 YYEEEE. V was clipped by 2 bases and J by 4 bases, with 10 bases between them. The CDR3 is 14 amino acids.

The chain joins TRBV6-6 to TRBJ1-6; D is possibly TRBD1 (5 bases). V lost 6 bases and J 15 bases, leaving 12 bases between the germline ends. Germline-derived CDR1 and CDR2 are MNHNY and SVGAGI (reference sequence). The CDR3 covers 11 residues. The DNA of the CDR3 is TGTGCCAGCAGACGCGACAGTAGCCTCCACTTT. It yields the protein CASRRDSSLHF.

This clone was seen a few times. The chain carries TRBV7-2 and TRBJ2-7; 12 bases agree with TRBD2. This CDR3 region has 15 residues. CDR1 is SGHTA and CDR2 is FQGNSA in the germline V gene. J gave up 1 base and V 5 bases, and 3 bases lay outside the gene matches. CDR3 coding DNA: TGTGCCAGCAGCACACTAGCGGGGGGTTCCTACGAGCAGTACTTC. This encodes CASSTLAGGSYEQYF.